Following are 16 T cell receptor beta chains from one sample sequenced in a study of regulatory T cells in long-lasting Graves disease (dated by TCRdb to 2020 to 2023). The library was produced with multiplex PCR. The listed sequencing device is Illumina HiSeq 4000. To build TCR beta libraries, CDR3 regions were amplified by Arm-PCR using iRepertoire HTBI primers. TCRdb applied fastp at Q25 and MiXCR to the public reads, then kept only in-frame beta chains. Every distinct CDR3 protein forms one entry, paired with its most common genes and DNA. For this sample there are about 220,000 distinct CDR3 sequences; roughly a fifth appear just once. The leading ten clones occupy 12% of the sample. The time point label for this specimen denotes: newly diagnosed GD, antithyroid drugs for less than 3 months. For both TCR sequencing and RNA sequencing, RNA was extracted from PBMCs in TRIzol. The data were also submitted as part of a second study, on T cells in Graves' hyperthyroidism and ophthalmopathy.

The sequencing used peripheral blood mononuclear cells (PBMCs), collected at new diagnosis, from a patient treated with antithyroid drugs. All receptors derive from a woman aged 30 to 39 with Graves disease. Donor details come from another sample of the same person, matched by shared clones.

The J gene is TRBJ1-6, the V gene TRBV5-6; D is perhaps TRBD1 (5 bases). The V and J ends lost 4 bases and 10 bases respectively, with 18 bases between them. The CDR3 is 15 residues long. CDR1 and CDR2 (germline): SGHDT, YYEEEE. CDR3 residues: CASSRSWLWGSPLHF. In nucleotides, the CDR3 is TGTGCCAGCAGCAGATCATGGCTTTGGGGGTCACCCCTCCACTTT.

This clonotype was picked up many times. The chain carries TRBV6-5 and TRBJ1-1; D may be TRBD1 (6 bases). The CDR3 runs 20 residues. Trimming took off 0 bases at V and 5 bases at J, with 28 bases between the two ends. Germline loops: CDR1 MNHEY, CDR2 SVGAGI. CDR3 in amino acids: CASSYSSFPYLTGEGTEAFF. DNA for the CDR3: TGTGCCAGCAGTTACTCGAGTTTTCCTTATTTGACAGGAGAAGGGACTGAAGCTTTCTTT.

This clonotype was observed many times. The genes are TRBV29-1 and TRBJ1-6; maybe TRBD1 (5 bases). The CDR3 is made up of 12 amino acids. The V gene lost 8 bases and the J gene lost 6 bases, with 11 bases spanning the gap. Germline CDR1 reads SQVTM; CDR2 reads ANQGSEA. Written as DNA, the CDR3 is TGCAGCTACCGGGACCTTAATTCACCCCTCCACTTT. It yields the protein CSYRDLNSPLHF.

This chain links TRBV11-2 with TRBJ2-3; 9 bases are a match to TRBD2. The CDR3 runs 17 residues. V shed 4 bases and J 1 base; nucleotides not matched to a gene: 9. The germline V gene encodes CDR1 SGHAT and CDR2 FQNNGV. Written as DNA, the CDR3 is TGTGCCAGCAGCTCGACCCCAGCGGGAGGACGCACAGATACGCAGTATTTT. Translating gives CASSSTPAGGRTDTQYF.

In this sample, this clonotype turned up many times. The chain links TRBV12-3 or TRBV12-4 to TRBJ2-7, with 10 bases lining up with TRBD1. After removal of 5 bases from V and 0 bases from J, the junction contained 1 base not matched to a gene. The CDR3 sequence is 14 residues long. As DNA, the CDR3 is TGTGCCAGCAGTAGGACAGGGGGCTCCTACGAGCAGTACTTC. It is translated as CASSRTGGSYEQYF.

There are many counts of this clonotype. The chain has TRBV19 and TRBJ2-7; TRBD1 agrees at 12 bases. V lost 9 bases and J lost 7; bases outside the gene matches: 13. The V gene's germline CDR1 is LNHDA and CDR2 SQIVND (reference sequence). The CDR3 is made up of 15 amino acids. CDR3 sequence reads: CASDMGQGASREQYF. The CDR3 DNA follows: TGTGCCAGCGATATGGGACAGGGGGCGTCGAGGGAGCAGTACTTC.

The chain couples TRBV27 to TRBJ2-3; D is unclear. In germline, CDR1 is MNHEY, CDR2 SMNVEV (reference sequence). Between the trimmed V and J ends, which lost 3 bases and 4 bases, there was a span of 17 bases. This CDR3 comprises 16 residues. The CDR3 here is CASSFSPPGMADTQYF. The CDR3 bases are TGTGCCAGCAGTTTCTCACCCCCCGGTATGGCAGATACGCAGTATTTT.

This clonotype has a count of ten or more. This chain connects TRBV7-9 to TRBJ2-3; D may be TRBD1 or TRBD2 (6 bases each). The germline V gene has CDR1 SEHNR and CDR2 FQNEAQ (reference sequence). The CDR3 loop spans 15 amino acids. V gave up 4 bases and J gave up 5 bases, with 16 bases separating them. This chain's CDR3 is CASSSPVGGGDTQYF. The DNA for the CDR3 is TGTGCCAGCAGCTCCCCGGTGGGGGGCGGAGATACGCAGTATTTT.

This clonotype was recorded many times. The CDR3 nucleotides are TGTGCCAGCAGCTCCCGACTAGCGGGAGGGACCCAGTACTTC. Amino acid sequence: CASSSRLAGGTQYF. The V and J genes are TRBV7-2 and TRBJ2-5; 13 bases map to TRBD2. Germline CDR1 and CDR2: SGHTA and FQGNSA. V was pared by 4 bases and J by 7 bases, with 3 bases of the junction left unmatched. The CDR3 has 14 residues.

The count of this clonotype is one. CDR3 in DNA: TGTGCCAGCAGCGTTCGGACAGGGGCAGATACGCAGTATTTT. Translation: CASSVRTGADTQYF. The chain recombines TRBV9 with TRBJ2-3; 9 bases map to TRBD1. V dropped 2 bases and J dropped 4; count of bases not matched to a gene: 2. The germline CDR1 and CDR2 sequences are SGDLS and YYNGEE. CDR3 length: 14 residues.

This clonotype was seen ten or more times. This chain links TRBV3-1 with TRBJ1-2; D not resolved. V dropped 2 bases and J dropped 1 base, with 11 bases sitting between them. This CDR3 has 15 residues. Germline lookup yields CDR1 LGHDT and CDR2 YNNKEL (reference sequence). CDR3 in amino acids: CASSQWPEGNYGYTF. The CDR3 DNA reads TGTGCCAGCAGCCAATGGCCAGAGGGTAACTATGGCTACACCTTC.

Many counts were recorded for this clonotype. The chain joins TRBV6-1 to TRBJ2-7; D not resolved. V lost 7 bases to trimming and J lost 2 bases, with 15 bases between them. The germline CDR1 and CDR2 sequences are MNHNS and SASEGT. The CDR3 covers 14 residues. In DNA form, the CDR3 reads TGTGCCAGCACTGGATTCGAGAGCGCCTACGAGCAGTACTTC. As protein: CASTGFESAYEQYF.

V and J are TRBV19 and TRBJ2-3; D gene unclear. V lost 7 bases and J lost 0, with 11 bases in between. Germline-derived CDR1 and CDR2 are LNHDA and SQIVND (reference sequence). There are 14 residues in the CDR3. The CDR3 spells CASKSLPSTDTQYF. The CDR3 coding sequence is TGTGCCAGTAAAAGCCTCCCAAGCACAGATACGCAGTATTTT.

A remark on this clonotype: Relative to the germline gene, one junction end is altered; a read error may explain this. CDR3 amino acids: CASNLAIVGEQETQYF. In DNA form, the CDR3 reads TGCGCCAGCAACTTGGCTATAGTGGGAGAACAAGAGACCCAGTACTTC. The chain combines TRBV5-1 with TRBJ2-5; possibly TRBD2 for D (5 bases). The CDR3 runs to 16 residues. Looked up from germline, CDR1 is SGHRS and CDR2 is YFSETQ.

This clonotype was detected ten times or more. The V gene is TRBV19, the J gene TRBJ1-1; D uncertain. The V end lost 3 bases, the J end lost 5 bases, and 13 bases lay between the germline ends. Per the germline V gene, CDR1 is LNHDA and CDR2 is SQIVND (reference sequence). The CDR3 extends over 14 amino acids. The CDR3 nucleotides are TGTGCCAGTAGTATCTCCGTGGGTTCGACTGAAGCTTTCTTT. This translates into CASSISVGSTEAFF.

In its sample, this clonotype was seen many times. V usage is TRBV5-5 and J usage is TRBJ1-1; a possible D gene is TRBD1 (6 bases). Per the germline V gene, CDR1 is SGHKS and CDR2 is YYEKEE (reference sequence). The length of the CDR3 is 16 residues. Deletions cut 3 bases from V and 1 base from J, with 16 bases between. CDR3 loop: CASSSGHRAPNTEAFF. The CDR3 nucleotides read TGTGCCAGCAGCTCCGGACACAGGGCCCCGAACACTGAAGCTTTCTTT.